Listed below are T cell receptor beta chains from one sample, sequenced in a study of T cell responses to AZD1222 COVID-19 vaccine. This table comes from immunoSEQ multiplex PCR, and its TCRdb copy is limited to in-frame clones, with some not included. The sample records some 80,000 clones, over 65% being singletons. Sequenced here: peripheral blood, sampled 28 days after the second dose of the MenACWY control vaccine. These receptors were taken from an adult who received the MenACWY meningococcal vaccine as a control. Both conserved end residues are part of each CDR3. The order of the fields is V gene, J gene, D gene, clone size, CDR3 DNA, CDR3 protein. The D gene is left open where the match is weak. Rows may omit the clone size; those that give it use once, few, many or a size class.

V: TRBV20-1; J: TRBJ1-2; D: NA; size: NA; DNA: TGCAGTGCTTTTTCAGGGAACGGCTACACCTTC; CDR3: CSAFSGNGYTF
V: TRBV5-1; J: TRBJ2-1; D: TRBD2; size: NA; DNA: TGCGCCAGCAGCCCGGGACTAGCGGGCTTCAATGAGCAGTTCTTC; CDR3: CASSPGLAGFNEQFF
V: TRBV30; J: TRBJ1-2; D: TRBD1; size: NA; DNA: TGTGCCGGAAACAGGGGTTTTAACTATGGCTACACCTTC; CDR3: CAGNRGFNYGYTF
V: TRBV5-6; J: TRBJ1-1; D: NA; size: NA; DNA: TGTGCCAGCAGCTTGCAGGTTGGGGACACTGAAGCTTTCTTT; CDR3: CASSLQVGDTEAFF
V: TRBV7-6; J: TRBJ2-1; D: NA; size: NA; DNA: TGTGCCATCCTTAGCCGGGGCGAGCAGTTCTTC; CDR3: CAILSRGEQFF
V: TRBV29-1; J: TRBJ2-1; D: TRBD1; size: NA; DNA: TGCAGCGTTTTCGGACAGGGAACGATCGGGAGTGAGCAGTTCTTC; CDR3: CSVFGQGTIGSEQFF
V: TRBV7-9; J: TRBJ1-1; D: NA; size: NA; DNA: TGTGCCAGCACCCCACCCACGGGCACCCCGAACACTGAAGCTTTCTTT; CDR3: CASTPPTGTPNTEAFF
V: TRBV5-6; J: TRBJ1-3; D: NA; size: few; DNA: TGTGCCAGCACCCCCTACGGTGGAAACACCATATATTTT; CDR3: CASTPYGGNTIYF
V: TRBV30; J: TRBJ2-1; D: TRBD2; size: NA; DNA: TGTGCCTGGATAGGCGGGGTAGCGGGCCAGGGTGAGCAGTTCTTC; CDR3: CAWIGGVAGQGEQFF
V: TRBV5-1; J: TRBJ1-2; D: TRBD1; size: few; DNA: TGCGCCAGCAGCCGGGACAGGAACTATGGCTACACCTTC; CDR3: CASSRDRNYGYTF
V: TRBV7-2; J: TRBJ1-1; D: NA; size: NA; DNA: TGTGCCAGCAGCCTCAATGCGGGGGATGGCACTGAAGCTTTCTTT; CDR3: CASSLNAGDGTEAFF
V: TRBV6-2/TRBV6-3; J: TRBJ2-5; D: TRBD1; size: NA; DNA: TGTGCCAGCAGTTACATAGGTGAGGACAGGTCGGGCGGGGAGACCCAGTACTTC; CDR3: CASSYIGEDRSGGETQYF
V: TRBV4-1; J: TRBJ1-4; D: NA; size: NA; DNA: TGCGCCAGCAGGAATGTTCTGAGAGGAACGAGTCAAAAACTGTTTTTT; CDR3: CASRNVLRGTSQKLFF